This entry lists 2 T cell receptor beta chains sequenced from one sample in a study of vaccination effects on CD4 cells after COVID-19. The authors isolated CD4+ T cells after about 10 days of culture. Each person got two doses of an mRNA SARS-CoV-2 vaccine, BNT162b2 or mRNA-1273. These receptors lack a known antigen. Using immunoSEQ multiplex PCR, the repertoire was profiled, and TCRdb retains in-frame clones only, with some absent. The sample contains about 40,000 clones, under 70% of which appear only once. The sample in question was CD4+ T cells from PBMCs cultured without peptide, obtained after COVID-19 vaccination. The receptors were gathered from a human donor who received a COVID-19 vaccine.

This clone was detected only a few times. The chain carries TRBV14 and TRBJ2-1; no definite D call. The CDR3 is 13 residues long. Germline lookup yields CDR1 SGHDN and CDR2 FVKESK. The V and J ends lost 4 bases and 5 bases respectively, with 9 bases between them. CDR3 nucleotide sequence: TGTGCCAGCAGCCGAGGACGTAACAATGAGCAGTTCTTC. Protein: CASSRGRNNEQFF. Supplemented by reference TRBV14 and TRBJ2-1, the full variable domain reads EAGVTQFPSHSVIEKGQTVTLRCDPISGHDNLYWYRRVMGKEIKFLLHFVKESKQDESGMPNNRFLAERTGGTYSTLKVQPAELEDSGVYFCASSRGRNNEQFFGPGTRLTVL.

The rearrangement joins TRBV10-2 to TRBJ2-3; tentative D call: TRBD2 (5 bases). Trimming took 4 bases from V and 2 from J, leaving 13 bases between them. The CDR3 extends over 15 amino acids. Germline CDR1 reads WSHSY; CDR2 reads SAAADI. CDR3 DNA sequence: TGCGCCAGCAGTGCCGGACTGGGCTACACAGATACGCAGTATTTT. It translates to CASSAGLGYTDTQYF.